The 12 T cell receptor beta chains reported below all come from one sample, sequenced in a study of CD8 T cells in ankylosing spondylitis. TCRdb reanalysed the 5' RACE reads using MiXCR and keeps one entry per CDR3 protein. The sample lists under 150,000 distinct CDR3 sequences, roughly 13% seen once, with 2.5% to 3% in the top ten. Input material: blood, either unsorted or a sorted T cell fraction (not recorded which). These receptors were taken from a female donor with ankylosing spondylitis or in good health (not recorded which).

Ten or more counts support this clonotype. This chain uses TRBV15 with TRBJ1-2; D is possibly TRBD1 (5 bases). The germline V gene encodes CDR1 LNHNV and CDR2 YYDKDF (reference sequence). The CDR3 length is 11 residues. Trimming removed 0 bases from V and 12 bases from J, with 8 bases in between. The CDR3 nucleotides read TGTGCCACCAGCAGAGATCCGGGACACACCTTC. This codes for CATSRDPGHTF. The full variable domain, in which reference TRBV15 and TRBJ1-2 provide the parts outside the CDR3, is DAMVIQNPRYQVTQFGKPVTLSCSQTLNHNVMYWYQQKSSQAPKLLFHYYDKDFNNEADTPDNFQSRRPNTSFCFLDIRSPGLGDTAMYLCATSRDPGHTFGSGTRLTVV.

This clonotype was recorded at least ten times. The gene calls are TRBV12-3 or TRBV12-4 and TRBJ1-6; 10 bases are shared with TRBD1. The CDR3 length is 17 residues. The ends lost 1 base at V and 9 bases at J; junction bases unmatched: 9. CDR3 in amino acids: CASSLEDRGDLGSPLHF. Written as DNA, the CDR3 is TGTGCCAGCAGTTTAGAGGACAGGGGGGATCTCGGTTCACCCCTCCACTTT.

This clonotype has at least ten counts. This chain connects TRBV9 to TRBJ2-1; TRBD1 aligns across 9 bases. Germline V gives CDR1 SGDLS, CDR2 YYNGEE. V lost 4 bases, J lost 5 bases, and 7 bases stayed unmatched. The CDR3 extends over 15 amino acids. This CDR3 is CASSNAGQGNNEQFF. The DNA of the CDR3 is TGTGCCAGCAGCAACGCGGGACAGGGAAACAATGAGCAGTTCTTC. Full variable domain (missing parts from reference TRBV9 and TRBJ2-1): DSGVTQTPKHLITATGQRVTLRCSPRSGDLSVYWYQQSLDQGLQFLIQYYNGEERAKGNILERFSAQQFPDLHSELNLSSLELGDSALYFCASSNAGQGNNEQFFGPGTRLTVL.

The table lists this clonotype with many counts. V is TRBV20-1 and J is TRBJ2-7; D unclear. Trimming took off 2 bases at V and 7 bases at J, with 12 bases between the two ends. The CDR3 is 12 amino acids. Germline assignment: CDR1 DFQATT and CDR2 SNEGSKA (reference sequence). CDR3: CSARTPGWEQYF. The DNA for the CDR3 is TGCAGTGCTAGAACACCTGGTTGGGAGCAGTACTTC.

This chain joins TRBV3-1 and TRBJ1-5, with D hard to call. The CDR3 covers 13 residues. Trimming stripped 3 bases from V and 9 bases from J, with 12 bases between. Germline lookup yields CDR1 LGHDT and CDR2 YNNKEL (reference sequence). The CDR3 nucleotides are TGTGCCAGCAGCCATGACCTAGGGAGGCCCCAGCATTTT. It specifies CASSHDLGRPQHF. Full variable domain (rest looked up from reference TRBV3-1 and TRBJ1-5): DTAVSQTPKYLVTQMGNDKSIKCEQNLGHDTMYWYKQDSKKFLKIMFSYNNKELIINETVPNRFSPKSPDKAHLNLHINSLELGDSAVYFCASSHDLGRPQHFGDGTRLSIL.

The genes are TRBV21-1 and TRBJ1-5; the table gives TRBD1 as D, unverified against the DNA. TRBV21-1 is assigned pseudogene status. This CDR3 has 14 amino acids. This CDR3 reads CASSKLGVRQPQHF. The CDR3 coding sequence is TGTGCCAGCAGCAAATTGGGGGTGCGGCAGCCCCAGCATTTT.

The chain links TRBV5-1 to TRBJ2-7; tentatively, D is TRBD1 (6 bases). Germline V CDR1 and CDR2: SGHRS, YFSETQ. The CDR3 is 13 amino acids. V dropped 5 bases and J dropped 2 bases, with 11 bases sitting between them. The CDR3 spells CASSTGSTYEQYF. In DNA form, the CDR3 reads TGCGCCAGCAGTACAGGGTCTACCTACGAGCAGTACTTC.

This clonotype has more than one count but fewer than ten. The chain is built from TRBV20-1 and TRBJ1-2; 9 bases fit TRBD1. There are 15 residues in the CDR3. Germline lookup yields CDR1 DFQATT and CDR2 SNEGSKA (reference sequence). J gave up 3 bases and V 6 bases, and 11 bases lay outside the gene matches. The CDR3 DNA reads TGCAGTGCGCTGGGACAGGGCGTTTGGGACTATGGCTACACCTTC. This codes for CSALGQGVWDYGYTF.

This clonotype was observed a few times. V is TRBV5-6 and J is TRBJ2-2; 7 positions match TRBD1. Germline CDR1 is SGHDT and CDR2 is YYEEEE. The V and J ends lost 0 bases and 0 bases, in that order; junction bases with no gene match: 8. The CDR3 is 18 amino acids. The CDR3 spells CASSLGGGGFANTGELFF. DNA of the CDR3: TGTGCCAGCAGCTTGGGAGGGGGCGGCTTCGCGAACACCGGGGAGCTGTTTTTT.

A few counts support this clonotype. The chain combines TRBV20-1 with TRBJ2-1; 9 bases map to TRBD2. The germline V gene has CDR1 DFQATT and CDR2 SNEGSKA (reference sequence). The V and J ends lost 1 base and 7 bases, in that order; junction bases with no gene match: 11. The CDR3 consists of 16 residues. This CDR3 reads CSARVGGGAVLNEQFF. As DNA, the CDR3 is TGCAGTGCTAGAGTCGGCGGGGGGGCTGTATTGAATGAGCAGTTCTTC.

The CDR3 nucleotides are TGTGCCAGCAGTCCACATAATAGCAATCAGCCCCAGCATTTT. This translates into CASSPHNSNQPQHF. V gene TRBV28 combines with J gene TRBJ1-5; unclear D gene. V gave up 5 bases and J gave up 0 bases, with 8 bases separating them. The germline gives CDR1 MDHEN, CDR2 SYDVKM. The length of the CDR3 is 14 residues.

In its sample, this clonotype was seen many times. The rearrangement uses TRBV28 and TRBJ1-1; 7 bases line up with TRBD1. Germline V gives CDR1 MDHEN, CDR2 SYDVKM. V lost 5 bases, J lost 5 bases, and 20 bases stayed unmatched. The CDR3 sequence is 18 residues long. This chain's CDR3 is CASSPPKSLRDRGTEAFF. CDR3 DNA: TGTGCCAGCAGTCCACCCAAATCCCTCCGGGACAGAGGAACTGAAGCTTTCTTT. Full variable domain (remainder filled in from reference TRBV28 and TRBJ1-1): DVKVTQSSRYLVKRTGEKVFLECVQDMDHENMFWYRQDPGLGLRLIYFSYDVKMKEKGDIPEGYSVSREKKERFSLILESASTNQTSMYLCASSPPKSLRDRGTEAFFGQGTRLTVV.